This T cell receptor beta chain comes out of a study of siplizumab effects on memory and regulatory T cells. Study-wide results and caveats: The Treg-derived share of mappable alloreactive CD4+ clones averaged roughly 69% with siplizumab and approximately 30% in controls. Neither a naive nor a memory phenotype was assignable to roughly 75-95% of proliferating CD4+ or CD8+ clones.

Data came from immunoSEQ multiplex PCR; TCRdb stores just in-frame clones and leaves some out. This sample has more than 60,000 clones; just over 90% occur once, and the top ten carry approximately 5.3%. V shed 1 base and J shed 0 bases, with 6 bases lying between them. Germline V gene sequence: CDR1 SEHNR, CDR2 FQNEAQ (reference sequence). The CDR3 runs to 14 residues. Note on this clone: Its specificity is unknown.

The chain couples TRBV7-9 to TRBJ1-1; no firm D call. This TCR came from a human donor in good health. What was sequenced was CD8+ T cells sorted from blood. The DNA of the CDR3 is TGTGCCAGCAGCTTAGATGGCATGAACACTGAAGCTTTCTTT. Translated, it gives CASSLDGMNTEAFF.